This T cell receptor beta chain was found in a study of OX40 agonist ivuxolimab in advanced cancers. Study-wide background: Patients were dosed intravenously with ivuxolimab at 0.01 to 10 mg/kg every 2 weeks.

This clone was found a few times. This CDR3 is built from 18 residues. V gave up 1 base and J gave up 1 base; unmatched junction bases: 9. Germline CDR1 is SGHTA and CDR2 is FQGNSA. The table came from immunoSEQ multiplex PCR; TCRdb's copy has only in-frame clones and leaves some out. The repertoire holds about 83,000 clones, over 75% seen once, with around 0.6% in the top ten. This sequence originates from an adult with an advanced solid tumor such as melanoma, head and neck, liver or kidney cancer. The sample consisted of CD4+ or CD8+ T cells sorted from blood, taken in a trial of the OX40 agonist ivuxolimab. V and J are TRBV7-2 and TRBJ2-7, with TRBD1 matching over 11 bases. CDR3 coding DNA: TGTGCCAGCAGCTTAGTTCCCCCCTGGGACAGGGGGTCCTACGAGCAGTACTTC. Translated, it gives CASSLVPPWDRGSYEQYF. The whole variable domain, filled in from reference TRBV7-2 and TRBJ2-7, reads GAGVSQSPSNKVTEKGKDVELRCDPISGHTALYWYRQSLGQGLEFLIYFQGNSAPDKSGLPSDRFSAERTGGSVSTLTIQRTQQEDSAVYLCASSLVPPWDRGSYEQYFGPGTRLTVT.